Following are 30 T cell receptor beta chains from one sample sequenced in a study of cytomegalovirus exposure and HLA in healthy donors. 13 Jbeta primers and 60 Vbeta primers were used for the PCR. The assay was immunoSEQ multiplex PCR, and TCRdb's table has in-frame clones only and misses some. The data show about 53,000 clones, and the top ten clones hold 12%. Input material: PBMCs. The receptors come from a man aged 18-30 years in good health and CMV-seropositive.

The rearrangement links TRBV5-1 to TRBJ2-7; possible D gene TRBD2, 6 bases. Germline CDR1 is SGHRS and CDR2 is YFSETQ. The germline V and J ends were trimmed by 5 bases and 6 bases, with 12 bases remaining between them. The CDR3 has 12 residues. CDR3 residues: CASRGDFREQYF. In DNA, the CDR3 is TGCGCCAGCAGAGGGGACTTTCGCGAGCAGTACTTC.

The chain uses TRBV5-1 and TRBJ2-2, with 8 bases matching TRBD2. CDR3 size: 16 residues. Per germline, CDR1 SGHRS and CDR2 YFSETQ. After removal of 1 base from V and 6 bases from J, the junction contained 8 bases not matched to a gene. In DNA form, the CDR3 reads TGCGCCAGCAGCTTGTTAAGCGGGAGATCCTCCGGGGAGCTGTTTTTT. This gives the protein CASSLLSGRSSGELFF.

V and J are TRBV30 and TRBJ2-5; 9 positions agree with TRBD1. The germline V gene encodes CDR1 GTSNPN and CDR2 SVGIG (reference sequence). V lost 5 bases, J lost 5 bases, and 9 bases stayed unmatched. The CDR3 extends over 14 amino acids. Written as DNA, the CDR3 is TGTGCCTGGGATATGGGACAGGGAGTGGAGACCCAGTACTTC. It yields the protein CAWDMGQGVETQYF. The full variable domain, with the rest looked up from reference TRBV30 and TRBJ2-5, is SQTIHQWPATLVQPVGSPLSLECTVEGTSNPNLYWYRQAAGRGLQLLFYSVGIGQISSEVPQNLSASRPQDRQFILSSKKLLLSDSGFYLCAWDMGQGVETQYFGPGTRLLVL.

This rearrangement joins TRBV10-3 to TRBJ2-3; D remains ambiguous. Trimming shortened V by 4 bases and J by 0 bases, and 14 bases separated the two germline ends. Germline CDR1 is ENHRY and CDR2 is SYGVKD. CDR3 size: 16 residues. The CDR3, as DNA: TGTGCCATCAGTGGGTCTATTCCCGGGAGCACAGATACGCAGTATTTT. Protein sequence: CAISGSIPGSTDTQYF.

V gene TRBV5-1 combines with J gene TRBJ2-3; TRBD2 is a possible D gene (6 bases). The CDR3 has 14 amino acids. Looked up from germline, CDR1 is SGHRS and CDR2 is YFSETQ. Between the trimmed V and J ends, which lost 5 bases and 0 bases, there was a span of 10 bases. CDR3 nucleotide sequence: TGCGCCAGCAGGGGGGGAACTAGCACAGATACGCAGTATTTT. Protein product: CASRGGTSTDTQYF.

This chain uses TRBV5-1 with TRBJ2-3; D is uncertain. This CDR3 is built from 15 residues. Trimming left V 0 bases short and J 2 bases short, with 10 bases between. The germline V gene has CDR1 SGHRS and CDR2 YFSETQ. CDR3 nucleotide sequence: TGCGCCAGCAGCTTGGCCCGAGAGTCCACAGATACGCAGTATTTT. It yields the protein CASSLARESTDTQYF.

This chain joins TRBV7-9 and TRBJ2-2; maybe TRBD1 (6 bases). Trimming left V 4 bases short and J 7 bases short, with 13 bases between. The CDR3 covers 14 residues. Germline V gene data show CDR1 as SEHNR and CDR2 as FQNEAQ (reference sequence). CDR3 nucleotides: TGTGCCAGCAGCTGGGGGCTACAGGGCGGGGAGCTGTTTTTT. This translates into CASSWGLQGGELFF.

The genes are TRBV11-2 and TRBJ1-5; 9 nucleotides match TRBD1. In germline, CDR1 is SGHAT, CDR2 FQNNGV. Germline trimming cut 3 bases from V and 7 bases from J; bases unmatched to any gene: 4. The CDR3 consists of 14 residues. CDR3 sequence reads: CASSFGTGKQPQHF. DNA of the CDR3: TGTGCCAGCAGCTTCGGGACAGGGAAACAGCCCCAGCATTTT.

The CDR3 loop is CASGGTYQETQYF. CDR3 coding DNA: TGTGCCAGCGGGGGGACTTACCAAGAGACCCAGTACTTC. The chain recombines TRBV6-1 with TRBJ2-5; D may be TRBD2 (6 bases). Germline V gene sequence: CDR1 MNHNS, CDR2 SASEGT. The CDR3 is 13 amino acids. Trimming removed 8 bases at V and 0 bases at J, with 10 bases between.

The chain couples TRBV15 to TRBJ1-3; 7 positions match TRBD1. Germline V gives CDR1 LNHNV, CDR2 YYDKDF (reference sequence). CDR3 length: 17 amino acids. After removal of 3 bases from V and 0 bases from J, the junction contained 8 bases not matched to a gene. DNA for the CDR3: TGTGCCACCAGCAGTGACCGGGACAGCAGCTCTGGAAACACCATATATTTT. Its translation is CATSSDRDSSSGNTIYF.

The chain carries TRBV7-9 and TRBJ1-1, with 7 nucleotides matching TRBD1. CDR1 and CDR2 (germline): SEHNR, FQNEAQ (reference sequence). With V trimmed by 3 bases and J by 4 bases, 8 bases remained unmatched. The CDR3 sequence is 15 residues long. In DNA, the CDR3 is TGTGCCAGCAGCTTCCAGGGGGGCCTGAGCACTGAAGCTTTCTTT. Protein: CASSFQGGLSTEAFF.

The chain is built from TRBV5-4 and TRBJ1-4; 9 nucleotides line up with TRBD1. CDR3 length: 15 residues. V gave up 4 bases and J gave up 10 bases; unmatched junction bases: 11. CDR1 is SGHNT, CDR2 YYREEE, per germline (reference sequence). The CDR3 DNA follows: TGTGCCAGCAGCAATACCGGGACAGGGTCGGGAAAACTGTTTTTT. Its translation: CASSNTGTGSGKLFF.

The J gene is TRBJ1-6, the V gene TRBV2; D is possibly TRBD1 (6 bases). The V and J ends lost 6 bases and 6 bases respectively, with 18 bases between them. This CDR3 is 16 amino acids long. The germline V gene has CDR1 SNHLY and CDR2 FYNNEI. The CDR3 sequence is CASRPPAAGVNSPLHF. The CDR3 bases are TGTGCCAGCAGACCCCCGGCGGCAGGGGTTAATTCACCCCTCCACTTT.

The chain is built from TRBV28 and TRBJ1-1; D is uncertain. The ends were cut back, 3 bases at V and 2 bases at J, with 7 bases in the middle. The CDR3 spans 13 residues. CDR1 and CDR2 from the germline V gene are MDHEN and SYDVKM. The CDR3 bases are TGTGCCAGCAGTTTTCAAACAAACACTGAAGCTTTCTTT. It translates to CASSFQTNTEAFF.

This chain connects TRBV10-3 to TRBJ2-7; D possibly corresponds to TRBD2 (6 bases). Trimming stripped 3 bases from V and 0 bases from J, with 12 bases between. The germline gives CDR1 ENHRY, CDR2 SYGVKD. The CDR3 totals 15 residues. The CDR3 bases are TGTGCCATCAGTGAAGGCAGGGAGGCCTCCTACGAGCAGTACTTC. It is translated as CAISEGREASYEQYF.

The chain recombines TRBV30 with TRBJ1-1; 7 bases map to TRBD1. The CDR3 sequence is 15 residues long. V was clipped by 1 base and J by 1 base; unmatched bases: 6. Germline V lookup: CDR1 GTSNPN, CDR2 SVGIG (reference sequence). The CDR3 bases are TGTGCCTGGAGTGAACTGGACAGGACGAACACTGAAGCTTTCTTT. It encodes CAWSELDRTNTEAFF. Full variable domain (missing parts from reference TRBV30 and TRBJ1-1): SQTIHQWPATLVQPVGSPLSLECTVEGTSNPNLYWYRQAAGRGLQLLFYSVGIGQISSEVPQNLSASRPQDRQFILSSKKLLLSDSGFYLCAWSELDRTNTEAFFGQGTRLTVV.

This chain uses TRBV21-1 with TRBJ2-7; the table names TRBD1, a call not compared with the DNA. TRBV21-1 is flagged as a pseudogene. This CDR3 is built from 14 residues. The CDR3 nucleotides are TGTGCCAGCAGCAAAGAGGAGACAGGGGACGCGCAGTACTTC. Residues: CASSKEETGDAQYF.

The chain joins TRBV29-1 to TRBJ2-7; 8 bases line up with TRBD2. Germline CDR1 and CDR2: SQVTM and ANQGSEA. V was clipped by 4 bases and J by 4 bases; unmatched bases: 6. The CDR3 sequence is 13 residues long. This CDR3 reads CSVGETSAYEQYF. For the CDR3, the DNA is TGCAGCGTTGGTGAGACTAGCGCTTACGAGCAGTACTTC.

The rearrangement links TRBV6-1 to TRBJ2-1; TRBD2 agrees at 7 bases. V dropped 5 bases and J dropped 3; count of bases not matched to a gene: 7. Germline-derived CDR1 and CDR2 are MNHNS and SASEGT. This CDR3 region has 15 residues. The CDR3 protein is CASSSVAGDYNEQFF. In DNA, the CDR3 is TGTGCCAGCAGTTCCGTGGCGGGAGACTACAATGAGCAGTTCTTC.

V gene TRBV30 combines with J gene TRBJ1-3; 8 bases are shared with TRBD1. Germline values: CDR1 GTSNPN, CDR2 SVGIG (reference sequence). The CDR3 covers 12 residues. Trimming removed 5 bases from V and 3 bases from J; junction bases left unmatched: 0. CDR3 in DNA: TGTGCCTGGGGACAGGGTGGAAACACCATATATTTT. Amino acid sequence: CAWGQGGNTIYF.

This chain uses TRBV6-4 with TRBJ1-1; no clear D gene. Deletions cut 3 bases from V and 1 base from J, with 6 bases between. Looked up from germline, CDR1 is MRHNA and CDR2 is SNTAGT. This CDR3 contains 13 residues. DNA of the CDR3: TGTGCCAGCAGTGAGACACAGAACACTGAAGCTTTCTTT. This sequence encodes CASSETQNTEAFF.

The V gene is TRBV6-1, the J gene TRBJ1-2; no firm D call. This CDR3 has 14 residues. The V end lost 0 bases, the J end lost 3 bases, and 8 bases lay between the germline ends. The V gene's germline CDR1 is MNHNS and CDR2 SASEGT. CDR3 coding DNA: TGTGCCAGCAGTGAAGCGTACCGGGACTATGGCTACACCTTC. Translating it yields CASSEAYRDYGYTF.

This chain uses TRBV19 with TRBJ1-4, with TRBD1 identical over 8 bases. The trim removed 4 bases at V and 8 bases at J, leaving 3 bases unmatched. Germline V gene data show CDR1 as LNHDA and CDR2 as SQIVND (reference sequence). The length of the CDR3 is 13 residues. CDR3 coding DNA: TGTGCCAGTAGTACCAACAGGGGGGAAAAACTGTTTTTT. This encodes CASSTNRGEKLFF.

This chain joins TRBV28 and TRBJ1-1; tentative D call: TRBD1 (6 bases). CDR1 and CDR2 from the germline V gene are MDHEN and SYDVKM. The CDR3 is made up of 14 amino acids. Between the trimmed V and J ends, which lost 4 bases and 0 bases, there was a span of 9 bases. The CDR3 DNA sequence: TGTGCCAGCAGTTCGACAGGTATGAACACTGAAGCTTTCTTT. It yields the protein CASSSTGMNTEAFF.

The V and J genes are TRBV5-1 and TRBJ1-1; TRBD1 matches at 10 bases. This CDR3 is 15 amino acids long. The germline V gene has CDR1 SGHRS and CDR2 YFSETQ. J gave up 4 bases and V 4 bases, and 7 bases lay outside the gene matches. CDR3 region: CASSPGTGEFTEAFF. For the CDR3, the DNA is TGCGCCAGCAGCCCGGGGACAGGGGAATTCACTGAAGCTTTCTTT. Variable domain in full (rest from reference TRBV5-1 and TRBJ1-1): KAGVTQTPRYLIKTRGQQVTLSCSPISGHRSVSWYQQTPGQGLQFLFEYFSETQRNKGNFPGRFSGRQFSNSRSEMNVSTLELGDSALYLCASSPGTGEFTEAFFGQGTRLTVV.

This chain uses TRBV6-1 with TRBJ2-1, with D possibly being TRBD1 (5 bases). V gave up 0 bases and J gave up 4 bases, with 10 bases separating them. Germline V gene sequence: CDR1 MNHNS, CDR2 SASEGT. The CDR3 length is 15 residues. CDR3 bases: TGTGCCAGCAGTGAAGCCTCGGACACTTACAATGAGCAGTTCTTC. Translated: CASSEASDTYNEQFF.

The chain links TRBV4-1 to TRBJ1-1; D call uncertain. This CDR3 is 14 amino acids long. The germline V gene encodes CDR1 MGHRA and CDR2 YSYEKL. Between the trimmed V and J ends, which lost 1 base and 1 base, there was a span of 7 bases. In DNA form, the CDR3 reads TGCGCCAGCAGCCAAGCGAGAGCGAACACTGAAGCTTTCTTT. It yields the protein CASSQARANTEAFF.

V and J are TRBV7-2 and TRBJ2-1; 12 bases are shared with TRBD2. In germline, CDR1 is SGHTA, CDR2 FQGNSA. V was clipped by 1 base and J by 13 bases; unmatched bases: 11. The CDR3 spans 16 residues. In nucleotides, the CDR3 is TGTGCCAGCAGCTTAGGGGGTGCTAGCGGGAGGGCCGGACAGTTCTTC. Encoded protein: CASSLGGASGRAGQFF.

The CDR3 DNA is TGTGCCAGCAGACGCAGCGGGAGCGAAAACATTCAGTACTTC. Protein sequence: CASRRSGSENIQYF. The J gene is TRBJ2-4, the V gene TRBV11-1, with 8 nucleotides matching TRBD2. With 6 bases clipped from V and 5 bases from J, the junction kept 6 bases outside the gene matches. Germline CDR1 reads SGHAT; CDR2 reads FQDESV (reference sequence). The CDR3 sequence is 14 residues long.

This chain connects TRBV5-1 to TRBJ2-5, with D possibly matching TRBD1 (6 bases). The CDR3 runs to 15 residues. CDR1 and CDR2 from the germline V gene are SGHRS and YFSETQ. Trimming stripped 4 bases from V and 5 bases from J, with 18 bases between. In DNA form, the CDR3 reads TGCGCCAGCAGCACAGCAACAGGGAAGGGGGAGACCCAGTACTTC. Encoded protein: CASSTATGKGETQYF.